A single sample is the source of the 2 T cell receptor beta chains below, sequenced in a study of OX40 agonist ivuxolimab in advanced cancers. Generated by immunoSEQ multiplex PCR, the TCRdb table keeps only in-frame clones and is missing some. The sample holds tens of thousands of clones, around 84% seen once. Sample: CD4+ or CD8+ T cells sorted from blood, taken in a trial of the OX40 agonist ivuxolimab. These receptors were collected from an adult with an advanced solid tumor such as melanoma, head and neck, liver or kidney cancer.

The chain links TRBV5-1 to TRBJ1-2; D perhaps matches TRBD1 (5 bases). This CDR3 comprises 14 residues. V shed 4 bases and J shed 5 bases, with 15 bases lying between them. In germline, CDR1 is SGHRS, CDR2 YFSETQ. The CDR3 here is CASSPAGGPYGYTF. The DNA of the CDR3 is TGCGCCAGCAGCCCGGCTGGGGGTCCGTATGGCTACACCTTC.

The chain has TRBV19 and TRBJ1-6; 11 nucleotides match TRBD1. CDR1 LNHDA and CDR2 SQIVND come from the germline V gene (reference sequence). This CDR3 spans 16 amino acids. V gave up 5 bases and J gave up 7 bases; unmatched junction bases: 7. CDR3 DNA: TGTGCCAGTAGTGGTATTGGGGACAGGGGGAATTCACCCCTCCACTTT. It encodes CASSGIGDRGNSPLHF.